These T cell receptor beta chains were read from a single sample in a study of shared clonotypes between healthy human individuals. This table comes from immunoSEQ multiplex PCR, and its TCRdb copy is limited to in-frame clones, with some not included. The repertoire holds over a million clones, with roughly 74% as singletons. The sample consisted of memory CD4+ T cells from PBMCs. These receptors were taken from a man aged 18 to 29 in good health. Some clones in this sample may be carry-over from other donors' samples. The CDR3 runs from the conserved cysteine through the conserved F or W. D genes are given only for firm matches. Clone sizes are given selectively: once, few, many, or a class where the clone is expanded.

CDR3 length: 16; V gene: TRBV5-4; D gene: -; clone size: -; J gene: TRBJ1-1; CDR3 protein: CASSPLRGGGVTEAFF; CDR3 DNA: TGTGCCAGCAGCCCACTCCGTGGGGGGGGCGTCACTGAAGCTTTCTTT
CDR3 length: 15; V gene: TRBV11-3; D gene: -; clone size: -; J gene: TRBJ2-1; CDR3 protein: CASSLSGRFYNEQFF; CDR3 DNA: TGTGCCAGCAGCTTATCCGGGAGATTCTACAATGAGCAGTTCTTC
CDR3 length: 15; V gene: TRBV19; D gene: TRBD1; clone size: -; J gene: TRBJ2-1; CDR3 protein: CASTADRASYNEQFF; CDR3 DNA: TGTGCCAGTACCGCGGACAGGGCATCCTACAATGAGCAGTTCTTC
CDR3 length: 15; V gene: TRBV6-1; D gene: TRBD2; clone size: -; J gene: TRBJ2-5; CDR3 protein: CASSVSGSGQETQYF; CDR3 DNA: TGTGCCAGCAGTGTTAGCGGGAGCGGACAAGAGACCCAGTACTTC
CDR3 length: 15; V gene: TRBV4-2; D gene: TRBD2; clone size: -; J gene: TRBJ2-5; CDR3 protein: CASSQAAGEGETQYF; CDR3 DNA: TGTGCCAGCAGCCAAGCAGCGGGAGAGGGAGAGACCCAGTACTTC
CDR3 length: 14; V gene: TRBV18; D gene: -; clone size: -; J gene: TRBJ2-3; CDR3 protein: CASSPGPGADTQYF; CDR3 DNA: TGTGCCAGCTCACCTGGGCCCGGGGCAGATACGCAGTATTTT
CDR3 length: 14; V gene: TRBV30; D gene: -; clone size: -; J gene: TRBJ2-6; CDR3 protein: CAWSTGTGANVLTF; CDR3 DNA: TGTGCCTGGAGTACGGGTACAGGGGCCAACGTCCTGACTTTC
CDR3 length: 13; V gene: TRBV30; D gene: TRBD1; clone size: -; J gene: TRBJ1-2; CDR3 protein: CAWSVEGARGYTF; CDR3 DNA: TGTGCCTGGAGTGTGGAGGGGGCCCGTGGCTACACCTTC
CDR3 length: 12; V gene: TRBV6-5; D gene: -; clone size: -; J gene: TRBJ2-1; CDR3 protein: CASSPRSHEQFF; CDR3 DNA: TGTGCCAGCAGCCCTCGCAGCCATGAGCAGTTCTTC
CDR3 length: 16; V gene: TRBV11-2; D gene: -; clone size: few; J gene: TRBJ1-4; CDR3 protein: CASSSIRHLTNEKLFF; CDR3 DNA: TGTGCCAGCAGCTCAATTAGGCATCTGACTAATGAAAAACTGTTTTTT
CDR3 length: 13; V gene: TRBV28; D gene: -; clone size: -; J gene: TRBJ1-4; CDR3 protein: CASSLIDNEKLFF; CDR3 DNA: TGTGCCAGCAGTTTAATCGATAATGAAAAACTGTTTTTT
CDR3 length: 14; V gene: TRBV9; D gene: -; clone size: -; J gene: TRBJ1-1; CDR3 protein: CASSAGTSNTEAFF; CDR3 DNA: TGTGCCAGCAGTGCCGGGACATCGAACACTGAAGCTTTCTTT
CDR3 length: 17; V gene: TRBV7-3; D gene: -; clone size: -; J gene: TRBJ2-2; CDR3 protein: CASSLTAGQGRTGELFF; CDR3 DNA: TGTGCCAGCAGCTTAACGGCGGGGCAGGGTAGAACCGGGGAGCTGTTTTTT
CDR3 length: 15; V gene: TRBV5-1; D gene: -; clone size: -; J gene: TRBJ2-3; CDR3 protein: CASSFGGKSPDTQYF; CDR3 DNA: TGCGCCAGCAGCTTTGGAGGGAAAAGCCCAGATACGCAGTATTTT
CDR3 length: 14; V gene: TRBV11-2; D gene: -; clone size: -; J gene: TRBJ1-2; CDR3 protein: CASSLIQGSNGYTF; CDR3 DNA: TGTGCCAGCAGCTTAATCCAGGGATCCAATGGCTACACCTTC
CDR3 length: 13; V gene: TRBV4-3; D gene: -; clone size: few; J gene: TRBJ1-5; CDR3 protein: CASSQEGAQPQHF; CDR3 DNA: TGCGCCAGCAGCCAAGAGGGGGCTCAGCCCCAGCATTTT
CDR3 length: 15; V gene: TRBV28; D gene: TRBD2; clone size: -; J gene: TRBJ2-3; CDR3 protein: CASSTSGRAADTQYF; CDR3 DNA: TGTGCCAGCAGTACTAGCGGGAGGGCCGCAGATACGCAGTATTTT
CDR3 length: 11; V gene: TRBV7-8; D gene: -; clone size: -; J gene: TRBJ2-1; CDR3 protein: CASRTDNEQFF; CDR3 DNA: TGTGCCAGCAGGACGGACAATGAGCAGTTCTTC
CDR3 length: 14; V gene: TRBV5-1; D gene: TRBD2; clone size: once; J gene: TRBJ2-1; CDR3 protein: CASSLGTSHNEQFF; CDR3 DNA: TGCGCCAGCAGCTTGGGGACTAGCCACAATGAGCAGTTCTTC
CDR3 length: 15; V gene: TRBV6-1; D gene: -; clone size: -; J gene: TRBJ2-3; CDR3 protein: CASNLGRGFADTQYF; CDR3 DNA: TGTGCCAGCAACCTTGGCAGGGGCTTCGCAGATACGCAGTATTTT
CDR3 length: 13; V gene: TRBV7-2; D gene: -; clone size: -; J gene: TRBJ2-7; CDR3 protein: CASSSHPTSEQYF; CDR3 DNA: TGTGCCAGCAGCTCCCACCCCACTAGCGAGCAGTACTTC
CDR3 length: 19; V gene: TRBV2; D gene: -; clone size: once; J gene: TRBJ2-1; CDR3 protein: CASKGRMTGRPSSYNEQFF; CDR3 DNA: TGTGCCAGCAAGGGGCGGATGACCGGTAGACCTAGCTCCTACAATGAGCAGTTCTTC
CDR3 length: 12; V gene: TRBV6-1; D gene: TRBD2; clone size: -; J gene: TRBJ2-3; CDR3 protein: CASSGTSATQYF; CDR3 DNA: TGTGCCAGCAGTGGGACTAGCGCGACGCAGTATTTT
CDR3 length: 17; V gene: TRBV4-3; D gene: TRBD1; clone size: -; J gene: TRBJ2-1; CDR3 protein: CASSQEIRQGVLGEQFF; CDR3 DNA: TGCGCCAGCAGCCAAGAAATAAGACAGGGGGTACTCGGTGAGCAGTTCTTC
CDR3 length: 19; V gene: TRBV9; D gene: TRBD2; clone size: -; J gene: TRBJ2-4; CDR3 protein: CASSVELAASPGAKNIQYF; CDR3 DNA: TGTGCCAGCAGCGTAGAACTAGCGGCCTCCCCGGGGGCCAAAAACATTCAGTACTTC
CDR3 length: 17; V gene: TRBV10-3; D gene: TRBD2; clone size: -; J gene: TRBJ2-3; CDR3 protein: CAISGGLAGSFTDTQYF; CDR3 DNA: TGTGCCATCAGTGGGGGACTAGCGGGATCCTTCACAGATACGCAGTATTTT
CDR3 length: 16; V gene: TRBV4-2; D gene: -; clone size: few; J gene: TRBJ1-2; CDR3 protein: CASSQATTVPNYGYTF; CDR3 DNA: TGTGCCAGCAGCCAAGCTACCACCGTCCCTAACTATGGCTACACCTTC
CDR3 length: 17; V gene: TRBV6-1; D gene: -; clone size: -; J gene: TRBJ1-3; CDR3 protein: CASSEARRGFSGNTIYF; CDR3 DNA: TGTGCCAGCAGTGAAGCTAGAAGGGGGTTCTCTGGAAACACCATATATTTT
CDR3 length: 15; V gene: TRBV5-4; D gene: TRBD1; clone size: once; J gene: TRBJ2-1; CDR3 protein: CASSLVDRVYNEQFF; CDR3 DNA: TGTGCCAGCAGCTTGGTTGACAGGGTATACAATGAGCAGTTCTTC
CDR3 length: 15; V gene: TRBV9; D gene: -; clone size: -; J gene: TRBJ2-1; CDR3 protein: CASSVFGGGYNEQFF; CDR3 DNA: TGTGCCAGCAGCGTATTCGGCGGAGGGTACAATGAGCAGTTCTTC
CDR3 length: 15; V gene: TRBV5-1; D gene: TRBD2; clone size: -; J gene: TRBJ2-2; CDR3 protein: CASSFLGGWSGELFF; CDR3 DNA: TGCGCCAGCAGCTTCCTCGGGGGGTGGTCCGGGGAGCTGTTTTTT
CDR3 length: 14; V gene: TRBV27; D gene: -; clone size: -; J gene: TRBJ1-1; CDR3 protein: CASSKNGGNTEAFF; CDR3 DNA: TGTGCCAGCAGCAAAAATGGGGGGAACACTGAAGCTTTCTTT
CDR3 length: 15; V gene: TRBV30; D gene: TRBD1; clone size: once; J gene: TRBJ2-7; CDR3 protein: CAWSVMGQGPYEQYF; CDR3 DNA: TGTGCCTGGAGTGTAATGGGACAGGGCCCCTACGAGCAGTACTTC
CDR3 length: 15; V gene: TRBV5-1; D gene: -; clone size: -; J gene: TRBJ2-1; CDR3 protein: CASSTVAVSYNEQFF; CDR3 DNA: TGCGCCAGCAGCACCGTAGCGGTCTCCTACAATGAGCAGTTCTTC
CDR3 length: 14; V gene: TRBV5-6; D gene: -; clone size: -; J gene: TRBJ2-2; CDR3 protein: CASSLTRDAGELFF; CDR3 DNA: TGTGCCAGCAGCTTAACGCGGGATGCCGGGGAGCTGTTTTTT
CDR3 length: 15; V gene: TRBV5-1; D gene: TRBD1; clone size: -; J gene: TRBJ1-2; CDR3 protein: CASSVLGQGDYGYTF; CDR3 DNA: TGCGCCAGCAGCGTACTCGGACAGGGGGACTATGGCTACACCTTC
CDR3 length: 14; V gene: TRBV30; D gene: -; clone size: -; J gene: TRBJ2-3; CDR3 protein: CAWTDGLSTDTQYF; CDR3 DNA: TGTGCCTGGACTGATGGACTGAGCACAGATACGCAGTATTTT
CDR3 length: 15; V gene: TRBV2; D gene: TRBD2; clone size: -; J gene: TRBJ2-5; CDR3 protein: CASSEVAGGQETQYF; CDR3 DNA: TGTGCCAGCAGTGAGGTAGCGGGAGGGCAAGAGACCCAGTACTTC
CDR3 length: 13; V gene: TRBV11-3; D gene: -; clone size: once; J gene: TRBJ2-5; CDR3 protein: CASSLTSAETQYF; CDR3 DNA: TGTGCCAGCAGCTTGACTAGTGCGGAGACCCAGTACTTC
CDR3 length: 14; V gene: TRBV7-9; D gene: -; clone size: -; J gene: TRBJ1-5; CDR3 protein: CASSLYGSNQPQHF; CDR3 DNA: TGTGCCAGCAGCTTATACGGTAGCAATCAGCCCCAGCATTTT
CDR3 length: 15; V gene: TRBV11-2; D gene: TRBD1; clone size: many; J gene: TRBJ2-4; CDR3 protein: CASSLGTGQGNIQYF; CDR3 DNA: TGTGCCAGCAGCTTAGGTACGGGACAGGGAAACATTCAGTACTTC
CDR3 length: 13; V gene: TRBV6-5; D gene: -; clone size: -; J gene: TRBJ1-6; CDR3 protein: CASSYEAYSPLHF; CDR3 DNA: TGTGCCAGCAGTTACGAGGCGTATTCACCCCTCCACTTT
CDR3 length: 13; V gene: TRBV14; D gene: -; clone size: -; J gene: TRBJ1-2; CDR3 protein: CASSQARQAGYTF; CDR3 DNA: TGTGCCAGCAGCCAAGCCCGACAGGCCGGCTACACCTTC
CDR3 length: 15; V gene: TRBV5-1; D gene: -; clone size: -; J gene: TRBJ2-7; CDR3 protein: CASSGDGRNLREQYF; CDR3 DNA: TGCGCCAGCAGCGGTGATGGGCGGAATCTAAGGGAGCAGTACTTC
CDR3 length: 18; V gene: TRBV4-1; D gene: -; clone size: -; J gene: TRBJ1-1; CDR3 protein: CASSQGPLQRSMNTEAFF; CDR3 DNA: TGCGCCAGCAGCCAAGGCCCCCTACAGCGTAGTATGAACACTGAAGCTTTCTTT
CDR3 length: 16; V gene: TRBV4-1; D gene: TRBD2; clone size: -; J gene: TRBJ2-1; CDR3 protein: CASSQDLGRESVEQFF; CDR3 DNA: TGCGCCAGCAGCCAAGATTTGGGGCGGGAGTCAGTCGAGCAGTTCTTC
CDR3 length: 16; V gene: TRBV28; D gene: -; clone size: few; J gene: TRBJ2-2; CDR3 protein: CASSPFGDSNTGELFF; CDR3 DNA: TGTGCCAGCAGTCCGTTCGGGGATTCGAACACCGGGGAGCTGTTTTTT
CDR3 length: 13; V gene: TRBV6-1; D gene: TRBD1; clone size: few; J gene: TRBJ2-7; CDR3 protein: CASRGTGTYEQYF; CDR3 DNA: TGTGCCAGCAGGGGGACAGGGACCTACGAGCAGTACTTC
CDR3 length: 17; V gene: TRBV9; D gene: -; clone size: -; J gene: TRBJ2-3; CDR3 protein: CASSVEGLARSTDTQYF; CDR3 DNA: TGTGCCAGCAGCGTAGAGGGGCTAGCGAGAAGCACAGATACGCAGTATTTT
CDR3 length: 13; V gene: TRBV27; D gene: TRBD1; clone size: -; J gene: TRBJ2-3; CDR3 protein: CASSADRADTQYF; CDR3 DNA: TGTGCCAGCAGTGCCGACAGGGCGGATACGCAGTATTTT
CDR3 length: 14; V gene: TRBV7-8; D gene: TRBD2; clone size: -; J gene: TRBJ2-7; CDR3 protein: CASSLGREYYEQYF; CDR3 DNA: TGTGCCAGCAGCTTAGGGCGGGAGTACTACGAGCAGTACTTC